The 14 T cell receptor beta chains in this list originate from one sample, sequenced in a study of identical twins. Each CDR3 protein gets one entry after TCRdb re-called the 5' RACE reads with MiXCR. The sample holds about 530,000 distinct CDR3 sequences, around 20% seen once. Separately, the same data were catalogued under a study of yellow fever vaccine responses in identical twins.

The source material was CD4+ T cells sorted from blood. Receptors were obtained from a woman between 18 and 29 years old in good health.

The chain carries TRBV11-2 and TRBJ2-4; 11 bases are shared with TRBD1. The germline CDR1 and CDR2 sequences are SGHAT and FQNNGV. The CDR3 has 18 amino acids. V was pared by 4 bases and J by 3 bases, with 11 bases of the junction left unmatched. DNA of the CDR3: TGTGCCAGCAGCTGGGGACAGGGGGTTTTTGTCGGCAAAAACATTCAGTACTTC. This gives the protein CASSWGQGVFVGKNIQYF.

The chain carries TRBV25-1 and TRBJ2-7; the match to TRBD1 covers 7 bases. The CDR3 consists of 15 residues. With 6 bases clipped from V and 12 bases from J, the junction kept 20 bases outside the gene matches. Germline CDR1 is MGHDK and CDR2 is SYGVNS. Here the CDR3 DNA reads TGTGCCAGCAGCCCCTCTTACGGACAGGCGGCTTATCGGTACTTC. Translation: CASSPSYGQAAYRYF.

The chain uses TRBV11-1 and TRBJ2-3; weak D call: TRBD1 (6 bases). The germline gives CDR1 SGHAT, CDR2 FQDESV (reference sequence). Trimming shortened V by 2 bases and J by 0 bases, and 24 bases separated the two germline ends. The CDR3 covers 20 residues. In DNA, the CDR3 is TGTGCCAGCAGCTTACGAGGCCAGGGGAAAATTTCTACTAGCACAGATACGCAGTATTTT. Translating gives CASSLRGQGKISTSTDTQYF.

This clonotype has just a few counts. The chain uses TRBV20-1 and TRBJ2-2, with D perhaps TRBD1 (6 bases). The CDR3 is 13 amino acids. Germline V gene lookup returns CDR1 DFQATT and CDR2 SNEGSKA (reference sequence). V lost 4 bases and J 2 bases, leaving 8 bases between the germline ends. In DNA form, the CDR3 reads TGCAGTGCTACACAGGGCAACACCGGGGAGCTGTTTTTT. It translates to CSATQGNTGELFF.

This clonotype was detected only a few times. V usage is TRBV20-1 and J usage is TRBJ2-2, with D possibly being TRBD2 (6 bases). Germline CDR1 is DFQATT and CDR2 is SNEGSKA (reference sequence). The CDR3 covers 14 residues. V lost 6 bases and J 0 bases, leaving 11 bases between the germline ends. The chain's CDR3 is CSAVGGSNTGELFF. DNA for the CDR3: TGCAGTGCCGTCGGGGGTTCGAACACCGGGGAGCTGTTTTTT.

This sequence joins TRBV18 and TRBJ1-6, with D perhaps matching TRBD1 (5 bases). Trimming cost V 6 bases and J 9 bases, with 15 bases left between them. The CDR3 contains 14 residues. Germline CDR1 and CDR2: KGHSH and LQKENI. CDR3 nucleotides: TGTGCCAGCTCCGAGGGACTTTCAGTTTCACCCCTCCACTTT. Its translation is CASSEGLSVSPLHF.

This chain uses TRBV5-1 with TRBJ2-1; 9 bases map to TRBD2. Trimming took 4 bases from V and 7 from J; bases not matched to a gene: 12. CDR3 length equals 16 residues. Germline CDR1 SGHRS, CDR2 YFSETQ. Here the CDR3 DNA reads TGCGCCAGCAGCCCCAGCAGAAGGGCGGGAGGGAATGAGCAGTTCTTC. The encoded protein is CASSPSRRAGGNEQFF.

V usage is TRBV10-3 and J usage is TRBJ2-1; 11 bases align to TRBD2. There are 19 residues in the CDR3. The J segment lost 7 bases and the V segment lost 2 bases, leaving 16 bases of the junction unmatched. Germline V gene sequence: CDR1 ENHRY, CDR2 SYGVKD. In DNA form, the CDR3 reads TGTGCCATCAGTGAGGACCCGGGTACTAGCGGGAGAATGGGGAATGAGCAGTTCTTC. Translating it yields CAISEDPGTSGRMGNEQFF.

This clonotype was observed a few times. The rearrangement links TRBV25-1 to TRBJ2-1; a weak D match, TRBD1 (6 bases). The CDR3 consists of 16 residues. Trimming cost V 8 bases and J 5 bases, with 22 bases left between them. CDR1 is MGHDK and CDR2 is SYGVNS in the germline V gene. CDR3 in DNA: TGTGCCAGCGAACCAAGGACAGTGTTGGTCCACAATGAGCAGTTCTTC. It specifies CASEPRTVLVHNEQFF.

CDR3: CASSWGDGLNEKLFF. The DNA of the CDR3 is TGTGCCAGCAGCTGGGGCGACGGCCTTAATGAAAAACTGTTTTTT. The genes are TRBV3-1 and TRBJ1-4; tentative D call: TRBD1 (5 bases). The CDR3 contains 15 residues. Trimming removed 5 bases at V and 4 bases at J, with 14 bases between. CDR1 LGHDT and CDR2 YNNKEL come from the germline V gene (reference sequence). The full variable domain, in which reference TRBV3-1 and TRBJ1-4 provide the parts outside the CDR3, is DTAVSQTPKYLVTQMGNDKSIKCEQNLGHDTMYWYKQDSKKFLKIMFSYNNKELIINETVPNRFSPKSPDKAHLNLHINSLELGDSAVYFCASSWGDGLNEKLFFGSGTQLSVL.

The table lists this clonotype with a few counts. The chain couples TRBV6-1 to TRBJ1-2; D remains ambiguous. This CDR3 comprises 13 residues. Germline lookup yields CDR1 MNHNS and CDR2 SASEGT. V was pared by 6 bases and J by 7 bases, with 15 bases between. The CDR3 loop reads CASSKGPERGYTF. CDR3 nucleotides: TGTGCCAGCAGCAAAGGACCGGAACGTGGCTACACCTTC.

The CDR3 is CASSKRTGLRTDTQYF. The CDR3 DNA is TGTGCCAGCAGCAAAAGGACAGGGCTCCGCACAGATACGCAGTATTTT. V is TRBV21-1 and J is TRBJ2-3; the table's D call TRBD1 went unverified against the DNA. TRBV21-1 is a pseudogene segment. CDR3 length: 16 amino acids.

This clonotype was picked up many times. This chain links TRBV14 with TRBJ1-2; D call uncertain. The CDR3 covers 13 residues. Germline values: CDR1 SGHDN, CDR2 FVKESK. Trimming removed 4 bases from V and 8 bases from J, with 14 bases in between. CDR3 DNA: TGTGCCAGCAGCCCTAGTGCCCCCGCGGGCTACACCTTC. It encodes CASSPSAPAGYTF.

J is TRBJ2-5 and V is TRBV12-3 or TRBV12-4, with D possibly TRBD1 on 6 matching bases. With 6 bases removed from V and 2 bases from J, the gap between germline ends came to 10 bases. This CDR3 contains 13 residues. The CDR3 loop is CASSWTAQETQYF. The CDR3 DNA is TGTGCCAGCAGCTGGACAGCGCAAGAGACCCAGTACTTC.